Below are 22 T cell receptor beta chains sequenced from a single sample in a study of cytomegalovirus exposure and HLA in healthy donors. Vbeta (60) and Jbeta (13) primers were used in the PCR. Assay: immunoSEQ multiplex PCR; the TCRdb copy retains only in-frame clones and omits some. The profile shows over 100,000 clones, over 60% of them singletons. Sequencing was performed on PBMCs. The receptors were gathered from a woman aged 25 to 39 in good health and CMV-seronegative.

This clone has only a few counts. The CDR3 region has the DNA TGTGCCAGCAGCGTAGAGTGGGGTGGAGGCTCTGGGGCCAACGTCCTGACTTTC. Its protein is CASSVEWGGGSGANVLTF. The chain couples TRBV9 to TRBJ2-6, with D perhaps TRBD2 (5 bases). V was cut by 0 bases and J by 0 bases, with 13 bases left in between. Germline V gives CDR1 SGDLS, CDR2 YYNGEE. The CDR3 is 18 residues long.

This clone was picked up a small number of times. The chain combines TRBV28 with TRBJ1-6, with TRBD1 identical over 9 bases. In germline, CDR1 is MDHEN, CDR2 SYDVKM. This CDR3 is built from 14 residues. Trimming removed 6 bases from V and 6 bases from J; junction bases left unmatched: 3. CDR3 region: CASSRDRANSPLHF. The CDR3 region has the DNA TGTGCCAGCAGCCGGGACAGGGCTAATTCACCCCTCCACTTT.

This clone was found a few times. The V call is TRBV6-1, the J call TRBJ2-1, with TRBD1 identical over 7 bases. The CDR3 covers 14 residues. With V trimmed by 6 bases and J by 4 bases, 6 bases remained unmatched. Germline V gene sequence: CDR1 MNHNS, CDR2 SASEGT. As DNA, the CDR3 is TGTGCCAGCAGACCCGGGACAGCTTACAATGAGCAGTTCTTC. This translates into CASRPGTAYNEQFF.

The rearrangement uses TRBV28 and TRBJ1-1, with 10 bases aligning to TRBD1. Germline CDR1 reads MDHEN; CDR2 reads SYDVKM. V lost 6 bases and J lost 5; bases outside the gene matches: 3. The CDR3 has 13 amino acids. Written as DNA, the CDR3 is TGTGCCAGCAGGACAGGGGGCAATACTGAAGCTTTCTTT. Its translation is CASRTGGNTEAFF.

In its sample, this clone was seen once. This chain links TRBV19 with TRBJ2-5, with D tentatively TRBD1 (6 bases). The V end lost 6 bases, the J end lost 3 bases, and 20 bases lay between the germline ends. Germline V lookup: CDR1 LNHDA, CDR2 SQIVND (reference sequence). This CDR3 comprises 16 residues. DNA of the CDR3: TGTGCCAGTAGCAGAGGGGGATGGCCAGGGAAAGAGACCCAGTACTTC. It translates to CASSRGGWPGKETQYF.

The chain couples TRBV27 to TRBJ1-1; D perhaps matches TRBD1 (5 bases). Trimming took off 2 bases at V and 1 base at J, with 8 bases between the two ends. CDR3 size: 14 residues. CDR1 and CDR2 from the germline V gene are MNHEY and SMNVEV (reference sequence). The CDR3 spells CASSLGGTNTEAFF. CDR3 nucleotides: TGTGCCAGCAGTTTAGGAGGGACGAACACTGAAGCTTTCTTT.

This chain joins TRBV5-1 and TRBJ1-3, with 8 nucleotides matching TRBD1. Germline-derived CDR1 and CDR2 are SGHRS and YFSETQ. The CDR3 length is 16 residues. V lost 4 bases and J lost 4; bases outside the gene matches: 10. The CDR3 DNA follows: TGCGCCAGCAGCCGTAATCAGGGGGCGAAAGGAAACACCATATATTTT. Its translation is CASSRNQGAKGNTIYF.

J is TRBJ2-3 and V is TRBV5-1; D gene ambiguous. V was clipped by 2 bases and J by 5 bases, with 15 bases between them. CDR1 and CDR2 from the germline V gene are SGHRS and YFSETQ. The CDR3 extends over 15 amino acids. The CDR3 DNA follows: TGCGCCAGCAGCTTAACTAAGCCCCAGAGAGATACGCAGTATTTT. Amino acids: CASSLTKPQRDTQYF.

This chain connects TRBV6-5 to TRBJ2-1; TRBD1 matches 8 bases. Germline CDR1 reads MNHEY; CDR2 reads SVGAGI. This CDR3 has 12 amino acids. After removal of 6 bases from V and 7 bases from J, the junction contained 2 bases not matched to a gene. For the CDR3, the DNA is TGTGCCAGCAGGCAGGGGGCAAATGAGCAGTTCTTC. This sequence encodes CASRQGANEQFF.

This chain connects TRBV28 to TRBJ2-1; 8 bases are shared with TRBD2. Germline CDR1 MDHEN, CDR2 SYDVKM. This CDR3 region has 15 residues. Unmatched junction bases numbered 3, after V lost 5 bases and J lost 0 bases. As DNA, the CDR3 is TGTGCCAGCAGTGAAGCGGGAGACTCCTACAATGAGCAGTTCTTC. This codes for CASSEAGDSYNEQFF.

This clone was observed a handful of times. The chain carries TRBV18 and TRBJ1-6, with TRBD1 matching 8 bases. Unmatched junction bases numbered 5, after V lost 3 bases and J lost 7 bases. The CDR3 loop spans 15 amino acids. CDR1 and CDR2 from the germline V gene are KGHSH and LQKENI. Written as DNA, the CDR3 is TGTGCCAGCTCACCGACAGGGGAAGGCAATTCACCCCTCCACTTT. This codes for CASSPTGEGNSPLHF.

This chain uses TRBV30 with TRBJ2-3; 8 bases are shared with TRBD2. The V gene end was trimmed by 2 bases and the J gene end by 3 bases; junction bases not matched to a gene: 7. CDR1 and CDR2 (germline): GTSNPN, SVGIG (reference sequence). The CDR3 runs to 15 residues. CDR3 in DNA: TGTGCCTGGAGTCTAGGGACTAGTGGTACAGATACGCAGTATTTT. This encodes CAWSLGTSGTDTQYF.

The chain carries TRBV2 and TRBJ2-1, with 14 bases fitting TRBD2. From germline, CDR1 is SNHLY and CDR2 FYNNEI. This CDR3 is built from 16 residues. Germline trimming cut 10 bases from V and 0 bases from J; bases unmatched to any gene: 5. CDR3 residues: CAISGLAGVSYNEQFF. In nucleotides, the CDR3 is TGTGCCATTTCGGGACTAGCGGGAGTCTCCTACAATGAGCAGTTCTTC.

The chain combines TRBV28 with TRBJ2-5, with 7 nucleotides matching TRBD1. The J call may be faulty, since TRBJ2-7 better matches the DNA end. Germline-derived CDR1 and CDR2 are MDHEN and SYDVKM. CDR3 size: 15 residues. For the CDR3, the DNA is TGTGCCAGCAGCCCTGACCGGGACAGCTCCTACGAGCAGTACTTC. As protein: CASSPDRDSSYEQYF.

The gene calls are TRBV19 and TRBJ1-1, with TRBD1 matching over 8 bases. Trimming cost V 6 bases and J 4 bases; bases outside gene matches: 7. The CDR3 length is 14 residues. CDR1 LNHDA and CDR2 SQIVND come from the germline V gene (reference sequence). The CDR3 loop reads CASRPDRAPTEAFF. DNA for the CDR3: TGTGCCAGTAGACCGGACAGGGCCCCCACTGAAGCTTTCTTT.

V usage is TRBV2 and J usage is TRBJ2-1; 11 bases line up with TRBD1. Germline V gene data show CDR1 as SNHLY and CDR2 as FYNNEI. The CDR3 spans 15 residues. Germline trimming cut 6 bases from V and 4 bases from J; bases unmatched to any gene: 5. The CDR3 here is CASRAGQGAYNEQFF. CDR3 bases: TGTGCCAGCAGAGCTGGACAGGGGGCTTACAATGAGCAGTTCTTC. The whole variable domain, remainder taken from reference TRBV2 and TRBJ2-1, is EPEVTQTPSHQVTQMGQEVILRCVPISNHLYFYWYRQILGQKVEFLVSFYNNEISEKSEIFDDQFSVERPDGSNFTLKIRSTKLEDSAMYFCASRAGQGAYNEQFFGPGTRLTVL.

The chain recombines TRBV6-5 with TRBJ2-7; 10 bases align to TRBD2. The CDR3 is 14 residues long. Germline V lookup: CDR1 MNHEY, CDR2 SVGAGI. J was trimmed by 12 bases and V by 6 bases; bases with no gene match: 14. DNA for the CDR3: TGTGCCAGCAGCCCCTTTTTAGCGGGAGGTGTTTGGTACTTC. It is translated as CASSPFLAGGVWYF.

The genes are TRBV29-1 and TRBJ2-7; a weak D match, TRBD2 (5 bases). Trimming took off 6 bases at V and 0 bases at J, with 12 bases between the two ends. CDR1 is SQVTM, CDR2 ANQGSEA, per germline. The CDR3 consists of 13 residues. For the CDR3, the DNA is TGCAGCGTGGGGAGCGCCAGCTCCTACGAGCAGTACTTC. Its translation: CSVGSASSYEQYF.

This chain uses TRBV7-9 with TRBJ1-2; TRBD1 might be the D (5 bases). Germline lookup yields CDR1 SEHNR and CDR2 FQNEAQ (reference sequence). This CDR3 contains 14 residues. The V end was cut by 6 bases, the J end by 2 bases, with 13 bases between. The DNA for the CDR3 is TGTGCCAGCAGTCCGGGGGACGGAAACTATGGCTACACCTTC. It specifies CASSPGDGNYGYTF.

This clone has only a few counts. The gene calls are TRBV28 and TRBJ2-1; 12 bases agree with TRBD1. CDR1 and CDR2 (germline): MDHEN, SYDVKM. V was clipped by 2 bases and J by 7 bases; unmatched bases: 6. This CDR3 spans 16 amino acids. This chain's CDR3 is CASSLALGQGANEQFF. The DNA for the CDR3 is TGTGCCAGCAGTTTAGCGTTGGGACAGGGGGCAAATGAGCAGTTCTTC.

The chain combines TRBV15 with TRBJ1-4, with 10 bases lining up with TRBD1. Germline values: CDR1 LNHNV, CDR2 YYDKDF (reference sequence). This CDR3 contains 18 residues. Germline trimming cut 1 base from V and 4 bases from J; bases unmatched to any gene: 9. CDR3 nucleotides: TGTGCCACCAGCAGAGCGGGACAGGGGTTGCTTGGTAATGAAAAACTGTTTTTT. As protein: CATSRAGQGLLGNEKLFF.

CDR3 bases: TGCGCCAGCAGCCGCACAGGGGTAGGGAACACTGAAGCTTTCTTT. This encodes CASSRTGVGNTEAFF. V gene TRBV5-1 combines with J gene TRBJ1-1, with TRBD1 matching 7 bases. The CDR3 runs 15 residues. Trimming cost V 4 bases and J 1 base; bases outside gene matches: 7. CDR1 is SGHRS, CDR2 YFSETQ, per germline.